The source of this T cell receptor beta chain is a study of blood T cell repertoires in COVID-19. Study-level background: The United States, Italy and Spain supplied acute and convalescent COVID-19 samples. PBMCs, B-cell-depleted T cells, or T cells provided the cDNA or gDNA that made up the material.

Germline-derived CDR1 and CDR2 are SGHRS and YFSETQ. With V trimmed by 3 bases and J by 4 bases, 9 bases remained unmatched. This CDR3 is 15 amino acids long. In the original analysis: Reference gene primer amplification yielded estimated nucleated cell counts. Only in-frame clones appear in the TCRdb table, and some are missing; sequencing was by immunoSEQ multiplex PCR. The DNA was the basis for D and trimming; V, J and clone size are from that table. There are 150,000 to 200,000 clones in the sample; around 90% occur only once, and 3.5% to 4.5% lies in the top ten. The V and J genes are TRBV5-1 and TRBJ2-7; TRBD1 agrees at 8 bases. The sample taken for sequencing was peripheral blood. This TCR came from a human donor in a cohort sampled during active COVID-19. Here the CDR3 DNA reads TGCGCCAGCAGCTCGGGACTTCAGGGGGCTTACGAGCAGTACTTC. It yields the protein CASSSGLQGAYEQYF.